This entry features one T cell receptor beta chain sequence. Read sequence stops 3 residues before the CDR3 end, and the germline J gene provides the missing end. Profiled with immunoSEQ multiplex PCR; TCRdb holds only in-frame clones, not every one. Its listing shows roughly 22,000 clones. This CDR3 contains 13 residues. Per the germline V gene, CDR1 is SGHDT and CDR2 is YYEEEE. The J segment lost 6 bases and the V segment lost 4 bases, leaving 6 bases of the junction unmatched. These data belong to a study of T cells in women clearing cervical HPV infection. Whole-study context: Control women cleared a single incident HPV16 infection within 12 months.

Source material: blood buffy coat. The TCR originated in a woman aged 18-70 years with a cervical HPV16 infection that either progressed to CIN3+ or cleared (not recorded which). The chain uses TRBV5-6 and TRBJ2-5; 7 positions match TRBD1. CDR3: CASSVTGVKTQYF. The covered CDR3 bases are TGTGCCAGCAGCGTAACAGGGGTAAAGACC.